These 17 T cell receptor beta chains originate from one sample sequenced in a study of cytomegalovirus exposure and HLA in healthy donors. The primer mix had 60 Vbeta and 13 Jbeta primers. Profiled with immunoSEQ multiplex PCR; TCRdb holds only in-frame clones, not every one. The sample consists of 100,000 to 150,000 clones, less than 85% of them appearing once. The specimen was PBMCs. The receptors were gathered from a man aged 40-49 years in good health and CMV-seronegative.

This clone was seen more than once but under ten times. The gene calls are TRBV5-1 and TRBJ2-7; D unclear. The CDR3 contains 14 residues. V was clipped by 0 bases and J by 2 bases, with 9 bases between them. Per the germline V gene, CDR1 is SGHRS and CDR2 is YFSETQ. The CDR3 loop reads CASSLVPATYEQYF. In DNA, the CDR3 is TGCGCCAGCAGCTTGGTTCCCGCGACCTACGAGCAGTACTTC.

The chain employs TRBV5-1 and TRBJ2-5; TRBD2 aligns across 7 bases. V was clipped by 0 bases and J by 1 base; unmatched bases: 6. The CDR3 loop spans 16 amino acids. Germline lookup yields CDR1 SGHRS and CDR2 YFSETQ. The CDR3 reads CASSLGPSGGQETQYF. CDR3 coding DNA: TGCGCCAGCAGCTTGGGTCCTAGCGGAGGCCAAGAGACCCAGTACTTC.

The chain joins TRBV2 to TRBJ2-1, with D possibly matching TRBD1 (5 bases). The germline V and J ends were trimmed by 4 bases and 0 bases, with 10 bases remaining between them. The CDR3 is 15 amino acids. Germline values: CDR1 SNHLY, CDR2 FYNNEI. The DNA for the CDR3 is TGTGCCAGCAGTGTGGGGCAGAGCTCCTACAATGAGCAGTTCTTC. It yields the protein CASSVGQSSYNEQFF.

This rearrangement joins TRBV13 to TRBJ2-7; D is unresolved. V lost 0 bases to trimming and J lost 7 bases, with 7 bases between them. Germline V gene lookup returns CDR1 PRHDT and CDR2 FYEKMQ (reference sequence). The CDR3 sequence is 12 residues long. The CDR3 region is CASSLGSREQYF. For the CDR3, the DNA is TGTGCCAGCAGCTTAGGTTCTCGGGAGCAGTACTTC.

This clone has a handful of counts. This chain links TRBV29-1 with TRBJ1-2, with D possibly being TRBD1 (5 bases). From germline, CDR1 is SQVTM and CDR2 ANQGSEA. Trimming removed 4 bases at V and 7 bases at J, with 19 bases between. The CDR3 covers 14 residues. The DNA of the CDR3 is TGCAGCGTTGGGGTGTGGGGCGAGTTTCGTGGCTACACCTTC. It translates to CSVGVWGEFRGYTF. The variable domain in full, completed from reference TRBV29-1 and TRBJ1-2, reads SAVISQKPSRDICQRGTSLTIQCQVDSQVTMMFWYRQQPGQSLTLIATANQGSEATYESGFVIDKFPISRPNLTFSTLTVSNMSPEDSSIYLCSVGVWGEFRGYTFGSGTRLTVV.

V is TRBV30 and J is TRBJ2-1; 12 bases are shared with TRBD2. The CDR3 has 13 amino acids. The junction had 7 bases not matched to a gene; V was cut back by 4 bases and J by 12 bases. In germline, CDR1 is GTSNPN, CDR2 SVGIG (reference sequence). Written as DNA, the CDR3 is TGTGCCTGGAACCTAGCGGGAGGGACCTGGCAGTTCTTC. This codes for CAWNLAGGTWQFF.

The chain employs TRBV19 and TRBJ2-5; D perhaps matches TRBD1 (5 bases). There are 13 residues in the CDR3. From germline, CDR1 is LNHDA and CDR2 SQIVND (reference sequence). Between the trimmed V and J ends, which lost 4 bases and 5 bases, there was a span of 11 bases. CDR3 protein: CASSTPGMETQYF. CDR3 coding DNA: TGTGCCAGTAGTACCCCAGGGATGGAGACCCAGTACTTC.

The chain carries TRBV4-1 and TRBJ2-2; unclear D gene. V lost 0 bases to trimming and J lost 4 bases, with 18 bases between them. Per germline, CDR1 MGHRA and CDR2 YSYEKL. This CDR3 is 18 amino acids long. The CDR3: CASSQDLPLDFGTGELFF. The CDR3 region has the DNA TGCGCCAGCAGCCAAGACCTCCCCCTAGACTTCGGCACCGGGGAGCTGTTTTTT.

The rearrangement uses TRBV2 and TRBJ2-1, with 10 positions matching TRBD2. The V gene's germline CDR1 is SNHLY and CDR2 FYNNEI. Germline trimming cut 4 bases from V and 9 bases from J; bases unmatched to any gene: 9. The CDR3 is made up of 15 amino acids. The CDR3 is CASSGPSGSVSEQFF. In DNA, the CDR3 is TGTGCCAGCAGTGGTCCTAGCGGGAGTGTAAGTGAGCAGTTCTTC. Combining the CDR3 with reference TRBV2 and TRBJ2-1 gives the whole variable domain EPEVTQTPSHQVTQMGQEVILRCVPISNHLYFYWYRQILGQKVEFLVSFYNNEISEKSEIFDDQFSVERPDGSNFTLKIRSTKLEDSAMYFCASSGPSGSVSEQFFGPGTRLTVL.

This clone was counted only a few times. CDR3 amino acids: CASSWGGSGRPDLQFF. CDR3 DNA: TGTGCCAGCAGCTGGGGGGGTAGCGGGAGGCCCGACCTACAGTTCTTC. The chain uses TRBV5-4 and TRBJ2-1, with 10 bases lining up with TRBD2. The CDR3 is made up of 16 amino acids. Germline loops: CDR1 SGHNT, CDR2 YYREEE (reference sequence). V shed 3 bases and J 13 bases; nucleotides not matched to a gene: 16.

The CDR3 loop reads CAISGAATYEQYF. CDR3 in DNA: TGTGCCATCAGTGGTGCAGCGACCTACGAGCAGTACTTC. This rearrangement joins TRBV10-3 to TRBJ2-7; D ambiguous. Germline V gene data show CDR1 as ENHRY and CDR2 as SYGVKD. The CDR3 is made up of 13 amino acids. V was shortened by 4 bases and J by 2 bases, with 9 bases between the two germline ends.

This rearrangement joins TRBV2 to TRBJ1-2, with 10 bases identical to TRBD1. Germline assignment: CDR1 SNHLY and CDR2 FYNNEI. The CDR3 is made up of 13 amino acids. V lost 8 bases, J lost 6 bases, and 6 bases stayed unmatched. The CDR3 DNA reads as TGTGCCAGCGGGAGACAGGGGGCTGATGGCTACACCTTC. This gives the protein CASGRQGADGYTF.

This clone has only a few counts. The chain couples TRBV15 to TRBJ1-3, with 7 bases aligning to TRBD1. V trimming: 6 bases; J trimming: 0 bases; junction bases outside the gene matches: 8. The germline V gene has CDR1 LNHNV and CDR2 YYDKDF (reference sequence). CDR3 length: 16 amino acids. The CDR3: CATSRDRDISGNTIYF. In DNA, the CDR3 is TGTGCCACCAGTCGTGACAGGGATATCTCTGGAAACACCATATATTTT.

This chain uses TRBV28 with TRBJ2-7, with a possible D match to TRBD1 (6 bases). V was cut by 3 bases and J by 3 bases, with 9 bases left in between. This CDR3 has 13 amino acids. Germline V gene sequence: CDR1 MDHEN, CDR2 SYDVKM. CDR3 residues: CASSFGDNYEQYF. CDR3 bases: TGTGCCAGCAGTTTTGGGGACAACTACGAGCAGTACTTC.

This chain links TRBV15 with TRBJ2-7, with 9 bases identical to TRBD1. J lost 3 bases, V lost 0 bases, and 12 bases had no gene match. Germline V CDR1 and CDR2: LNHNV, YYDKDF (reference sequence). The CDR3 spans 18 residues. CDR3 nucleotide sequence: TGTGCCACCAGCAGAGAGGTCCGAAGCAGGACAGGGGACTACGAGCAGTACTTC. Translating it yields CATSREVRSRTGDYEQYF.

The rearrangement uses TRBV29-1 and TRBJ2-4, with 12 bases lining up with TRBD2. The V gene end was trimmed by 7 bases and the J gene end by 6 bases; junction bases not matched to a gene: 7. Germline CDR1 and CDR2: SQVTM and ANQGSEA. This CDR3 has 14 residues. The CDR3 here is CSAASGRALNIQYF. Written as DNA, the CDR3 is TGCAGCGCCGCTAGCGGGAGGGCCTTAAACATTCAGTACTTC.

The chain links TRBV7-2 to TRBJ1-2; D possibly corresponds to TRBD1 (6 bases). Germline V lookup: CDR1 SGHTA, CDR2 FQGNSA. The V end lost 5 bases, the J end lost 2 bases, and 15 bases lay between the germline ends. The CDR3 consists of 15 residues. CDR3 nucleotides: TGTGCCAGCAGCAGGGGGGGGCAACCAAACTATGGCTACACCTTC. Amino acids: CASSRGGQPNYGYTF.